Below, 31 T cell receptor beta chains from the same sample are listed, as sequenced in a study of read filtering for tumor transcriptome and immune sequencing. From approximately 430 ng of RNA, a library with molecular barcoded alpha/delta and beta/gamma adaptors was made. TCRdb used MiXCR to reprocess the reads, holding one entry per CDR3 protein. Among about 58,000 distinct CDR3 sequences, 9% to 15% were seen once, and the ten largest hold roughly 16%. Source material: a population of CD138-negative cells sorted from bone marrow. The receptors here all came from a donor aged 40 or over with multiple myeloma.

This clonotype was counted ten times or more. This sequence joins TRBV24-1 and TRBJ2-3; TRBD2 might be the D (7 bases). The CDR3 sequence is 14 residues long. Germline CDR1 reads KGHDR; CDR2 reads SFDVKD. With 8 bases removed from V and 4 bases from J, the gap between germline ends came to 15 bases. CDR3 DNA: TGTGCCACCACGGCGGGGGCTGGGGCAGATACGCAGTATTTT. It is translated as CATTAGAGADTQYF.

This clonotype was seen many times. The chain uses TRBV5-1 and TRBJ2-7, with a possible D match to TRBD1 (5 bases). Germline V gene sequence: CDR1 SGHRS, CDR2 YFSETQ. Trimming cost V 5 bases and J 0 bases, with 9 bases left between them. This CDR3 contains 13 residues. The CDR3 reads CASSRGVSYEQYF. In nucleotides, the CDR3 is TGCGCCAGCAGTAGGGGTGTCTCCTACGAGCAGTACTTC.

This clonotype was seen many times. V and J are TRBV7-9 and TRBJ2-4; D might be TRBD1 (7 bases). This CDR3 has 16 amino acids. Trimming left V 4 bases short and J 2 bases short, with 15 bases between. Germline values: CDR1 SEHNR, CDR2 FQNEAQ (reference sequence). The CDR3 reads CASSWRGRESKNIQYF. For the CDR3, the DNA is TGTGCCAGCAGCTGGAGGGGGCGCGAGTCCAAAAACATTCAGTACTTC. The full variable domain, its missing parts supplied by reference TRBV7-9 and TRBJ2-4, is DTGVSQNPRHKITKRGQNVTFRCDPISEHNRLYWYRQTLGQGPEFLTYFQNEAQLEKSRLLSDRFSAERPKGSFSTLEIQRTEQGDSAMYLCASSWRGRESKNIQYFGAGTRLSVL.

This clonotype was counted ten times or more. This chain uses TRBV7-6 with TRBJ1-5; D perhaps matches TRBD1 (6 bases). The CDR3 has 15 residues. V was cut by 1 base and J by 0 bases, with 7 bases left in between. Germline CDR1 and CDR2: SGHVS and FNYEAQ. CDR3 DNA sequence: TGTGCCAGCAGCTTAGGGACAGTTAGCAATCAGCCCCAGCATTTT. Encoded protein: CASSLGTVSNQPQHF. Together with reference TRBV7-6 and TRBJ1-5, the CDR3 gives the full variable domain: GAGVSQSPRYKVTKRGQDVALRCDPISGHVSLYWYRQALGQGPEFLTYFNYEAQQDKSGLPNDRFSAERPEGSISTLTIQRTEQRDSAMYRCASSLGTVSNQPQHFGDGTRLSIL.

This clonotype has only a few counts. This sequence joins TRBV12-3 or TRBV12-4 and TRBJ2-7; D perhaps matches TRBD1 (6 bases). There are 14 residues in the CDR3. V was shortened by 6 bases and J by 6 bases, with 18 bases between the two germline ends. CDR3 in DNA: TGTGCCAGCAGCCCTAAAAGTACAGGGCGCGAGCAGTACTTC. Translating gives CASSPKSTGREQYF.

This clonotype occurred many times. The rearrangement uses TRBV30 and TRBJ2-5; D is perhaps TRBD2 (7 bases). The CDR3 covers 14 residues. V lost 0 bases, J lost 5 bases, and 13 bases lay in between. Germline lookup yields CDR1 GTSNPN and CDR2 SVGIG (reference sequence). Here the CDR3 DNA reads TGTGCCTGGAGTGTATCGGGGGGCGAGGAGACCCAGTACTTC. Protein: CAWSVSGGEETQYF.

This clonotype was seen at least ten times. The chain couples TRBV29-1 to TRBJ2-3; 9 bases align to TRBD2. The ends lost 4 bases at V and 2 bases at J; junction bases unmatched: 1. Per germline, CDR1 SQVTM and CDR2 ANQGSEA. The CDR3 covers 13 residues. The CDR3 loop reads CSVGTSDTDTQYF. DNA for the CDR3: TGCAGCGTTGGGACTAGCGACACAGATACGCAGTATTTT.

This clonotype was picked up many times. The rearrangement uses TRBV10-3 and TRBJ1-1; D may be TRBD1 (6 bases). Germline V gene data show CDR1 as ENHRY and CDR2 as SYGVKD. The CDR3 spans 15 residues. Trimming took off 2 bases at V and 3 bases at J, with 13 bases between the two ends. The CDR3 loop reads CAISEIGQMDTEAFF. The CDR3 DNA reads TGTGCCATCAGTGAGATCGGACAGATGGACACTGAAGCTTTCTTT.

This clonotype was counted many times. The chain carries TRBV14 and TRBJ1-4, with 8 bases fitting TRBD1. V dropped 4 bases and J dropped 7; count of bases not matched to a gene: 8. The germline V gene has CDR1 SGHDN and CDR2 FVKESK. The CDR3 runs to 15 residues. The CDR3 DNA reads TGTGCCAGCAGCCCTCAGGGGGCGGTCGGTGAAAAACTGTTTTTT. This sequence encodes CASSPQGAVGEKLFF.

The chain combines TRBV6-5 with TRBJ2-1; 7 nucleotides line up with TRBD1. The germline V gene has CDR1 MNHEY and CDR2 SVGAGI. V shed 5 bases and J 0 bases; nucleotides not matched to a gene: 10. There are 17 residues in the CDR3. For the CDR3, the DNA is TGTGCCAGCAGTAGAACCGGGACAGCTTTCTCCTACAATGAGCAGTTCTTC. Residues: CASSRTGTAFSYNEQFF.

This clonotype appeared a few times. The chain employs TRBV9 and TRBJ1-3; 8 nucleotides match TRBD1. Germline V gene sequence: CDR1 SGDLS, CDR2 YYNGEE. The CDR3 covers 16 residues. J lost 3 bases, V lost 0 bases, and 5 bases had no gene match. The CDR3 nucleotides read TGTGCCAGCAGCGTAGGTCCTGGGACAGGTGGAAACACCATATATTTT. As protein: CASSVGPGTGGNTIYF.

The sample holds many counts of this clonotype. The CDR3 is CAWRTGGNTEAFF. The CDR3 region has the DNA TGTGCCTGGAGGACAGGAGGAAACACTGAAGCTTTCTTT. The chain joins TRBV30 to TRBJ1-1; D possibly corresponds to TRBD1 (6 bases). The CDR3 runs to 13 residues. V shed 3 bases and J shed 2 bases, with 10 bases lying between them. The germline gives CDR1 GTSNPN, CDR2 SVGIG (reference sequence).

This clonotype was seen ten or more times. DNA for the CDR3: TGTGCCAGCCTGGGCGGGGGTTTTAGCAATCAGCCCCAGCATTTT. It encodes CASLGGGFSNQPQHF. The V gene is TRBV6-1, the J gene TRBJ1-5; tentatively, D is TRBD1 (5 bases). Germline CDR1 MNHNS, CDR2 SASEGT. This CDR3 region has 15 residues. V was shortened by 8 bases and J by 0 bases, with 14 bases between the two germline ends.

This clonotype has a count of ten or more. The chain is built from TRBV5-1 and TRBJ2-3; unclear D gene. There are 15 residues in the CDR3. V lost 0 bases to trimming and J lost 8 bases, with 16 bases between them. CDR1 is SGHRS, CDR2 YFSETQ, per germline. CDR3 residues: CASSLGAHSLGTQYF. The CDR3 region has the DNA TGCGCCAGCAGCTTGGGTGCACACTCATTGGGTACGCAGTATTTT. The full variable domain, with the rest looked up from reference TRBV5-1 and TRBJ2-3, is KAGVTQTPRYLIKTRGQQVTLSCSPISGHRSVSWYQQTPGQGLQFLFEYFSETQRNKGNFPGRFSGRQFSNSRSEMNVSTLELGDSALYLCASSLGAHSLGTQYFGPGTRLTVL.

In its sample, this clonotype was seen many times. This chain links TRBV9 with TRBJ2-1; 7 bases are shared with TRBD1. Trimming at V came to 4 bases and at J to 8 bases, leaving 9 bases not matched to a gene. CDR3 length: 14 amino acids. Germline V gene data show CDR1 as SGDLS and CDR2 as YYNGEE. The CDR3 DNA follows: TGTGCCAGCAGCCGACAGGGTAGGGCGGATGAGCAGTTCTTC. This codes for CASSRQGRADEQFF.

This clonotype showed up many times. The chain is built from TRBV20-1 and TRBJ2-7; TRBD1 aligns across 7 bases. Germline assignment: CDR1 DFQATT and CDR2 SNEGSKA (reference sequence). V dropped 3 bases and J dropped 5; count of bases not matched to a gene: 10. The CDR3 length is 14 residues. The CDR3 DNA is TGCAGTGCTAGCGGAAAGGGGGCGAACAACGAGCAGTACTTC. Translation: CSASGKGANNEQYF.

This clonotype was detected ten times or more. For the CDR3, the DNA is TGTGCCAGCCACAGGGGGCGAACAGATACGCAGTATTTT. It encodes CASHRGRTDTQYF. The chain uses TRBV11-1 and TRBJ2-3; 9 bases align to TRBD1. The CDR3 covers 13 residues. J was trimmed by 3 bases and V by 8 bases; bases with no gene match: 3. Germline lookup yields CDR1 SGHAT and CDR2 FQDESV (reference sequence). Combining the CDR3 with reference TRBV11-1 and TRBJ2-3 gives the whole variable domain EAEVAQSPRYKITEKSQAVAFWCDPISGHATLYWYRQILGQGPELLVQFQDESVVDDSQLPKDRFSAERLKGVDSTLKIQPAELGDSAMYLCASHRGRTDTQYFGPGTRLTVL.

This clonotype was seen repeatedly, ten times or more. The chain carries TRBV5-1 and TRBJ2-6; no firm D call. Germline V gives CDR1 SGHRS, CDR2 YFSETQ. The CDR3 covers 16 residues. With 4 bases removed from V and 0 bases from J, the gap between germline ends came to 11 bases. The CDR3 sequence is CASSLSPVSGANVLTF. The CDR3 nucleotides read TGCGCCAGCAGCCTGTCTCCGGTCTCTGGGGCCAACGTCCTGACTTTC.

The sample holds many counts of this clonotype. The chain joins TRBV24-1 to TRBJ2-1; D call uncertain. Looked up from germline, CDR1 is KGHDR and CDR2 is SFDVKD. Deletions cut 2 bases from V and 5 bases from J, with 9 bases between. CDR3 size: 14 residues. CDR3 in amino acids: CATSDWLGHNEQFF. In DNA form, the CDR3 reads TGTGCCACCAGTGATTGGTTAGGGCACAATGAGCAGTTCTTC.

This clonotype appeared many times. The rearrangement joins TRBV6-1 to TRBJ2-3; 12 nucleotides align to TRBD2. The junction had 3 bases not matched to a gene; V was cut back by 3 bases and J by 2 bases. Germline V CDR1 and CDR2: MNHNS, SASEGT. This CDR3 is 16 amino acids long. The CDR3 spells CASSDASGGATDTQYF. CDR3 bases: TGTGCCAGCAGTGATGCTAGCGGGGGGGCCACAGATACGCAGTATTTT.

This clonotype came up many times. The rearrangement links TRBV20-1 to TRBJ2-3; D perhaps matches TRBD2 (6 bases). CDR3 size: 16 residues. Germline lookup yields CDR1 DFQATT and CDR2 SNEGSKA (reference sequence). Trimming cost V 0 bases and J 2 bases, with 15 bases left between them. This chain's CDR3 is CSARDRVAGTTDTQYF. The CDR3 nucleotides are TGCAGTGCTAGAGATAGAGTTGCGGGGACCACAGATACGCAGTATTTT.

The sample holds many counts of this clonotype. In DNA, the CDR3 is TGCAGTGCTAGAGAGGGTTTAGGGAACTCCTACAATGAGCAGTTCTTC. This translates into CSAREGLGNSYNEQFF. The chain combines TRBV20-1 with TRBJ2-1; D uncertain. Germline V lookup: CDR1 DFQATT, CDR2 SNEGSKA (reference sequence). V was pared by 0 bases and J by 0 bases, with 12 bases between. This CDR3 is built from 16 residues.

In its sample, this clonotype was seen many times. The chain combines TRBV20-1 with TRBJ2-7, with D uncertain. The CDR3 is made up of 15 amino acids. Germline CDR1 and CDR2: DFQATT and SNEGSKA (reference sequence). V lost 3 bases and J lost 4, with 19 bases in between. CDR3 sequence (DNA): TGCAGTGCTAGGAACCGGGTCCGAACTTCTTACGAGCAGTACTTC. It specifies CSARNRVRTSYEQYF.

This clonotype was detected ten times or more. This rearrangement joins TRBV2 to TRBJ2-3; D gene ambiguous. Germline V lookup: CDR1 SNHLY, CDR2 FYNNEI. Trimming left V 9 bases short and J 0 bases short, with 10 bases between. This CDR3 comprises 13 residues. In nucleotides, the CDR3 is TGTGCCAGGTCTGGGTGGAGCACAGATACGCAGTATTTT. Translating gives CARSGWSTDTQYF.

This clonotype came up many times. J is TRBJ2-6 and V is TRBV7-3; unclear D gene. Per the germline V gene, CDR1 is SGHTA and CDR2 is FQGTGA. The CDR3 sequence is 15 residues long. Trimming shortened V by 2 bases and J by 2 bases, and 7 bases separated the two germline ends. CDR3 sequence: CASSLPLAGANVLTF. CDR3 DNA sequence: TGTGCCAGCAGCTTACCGTTGGCTGGGGCCAACGTCCTGACTTTC.

This clonotype was observed a handful of times. A much larger clone lies one base from this, so it may be a read error. This sequence joins TRBV4-2 and TRBJ2-5; D is uncertain. Per germline, CDR1 LGHNA and CDR2 YNFKEQ. This CDR3 spans 13 amino acids. The V end lost 4 bases, the J end lost 4 bases, and 10 bases lay between the germline ends. The CDR3 reads CASSRVGRETQYF. CDR3 DNA: TGTGCCAGCAGCCGGGTCGGGCGAGAGACCCAGTACTTC.

This clonotype was counted at least ten times. A read error may account for a junction end that differs from germline. The chain joins TRBV7-8 to TRBJ2-1; TRBD2 matches at 13 bases. Germline V gives CDR1 SGHVS, CDR2 FQNEAQ. There are 16 residues in the CDR3. The CDR3 nucleotides read TGCGCCAGCAGGCCCAAAACTAGCGGGGGGGCCAATGAGCAGTTCTTC. Its translation is CASRPKTSGGANEQFF.

This clonotype was seen ten or more times. The CDR3 coding sequence is TGTGCCAGCAGCTCAGGGGGTGCGCAAGGCTACACCTTC. This codes for CASSSGGAQGYTF. The rearrangement uses TRBV7-6 and TRBJ1-2, with 7 bases lining up with TRBD1. CDR3 length equals 13 residues. The junction had 7 bases not matched to a gene; V was cut back by 4 bases and J by 8 bases. Germline CDR1 SGHVS, CDR2 FNYEAQ.

This clonotype was observed many times. The chain carries TRBV20-1 and TRBJ1-1; D unresolved. Germline CDR1 and CDR2: DFQATT and SNEGSKA (reference sequence). Deletions cut 2 bases from V and 1 base from J, with 8 bases between. This CDR3 is 13 amino acids long. The CDR3 reads CSARIRENTEAFF. As DNA, the CDR3 is TGCAGTGCTAGAATACGAGAGAACACTGAAGCTTTCTTT.

This clonotype was recorded at least ten times. One end of the junction fails to match germline, which may point to a read error. The CDR3 here is CASSENTANCGYTF. DNA of the CDR3: TGTGCCAGCAGTGAAAATACAGCTAACTGTGGCTACACCTTC. The rearrangement joins TRBV2 to TRBJ1-2; D not resolved. Germline CDR1 reads SNHLY; CDR2 reads FYNNEI. This CDR3 is 14 amino acids long. Full variable domain (outside the CDR3, taken from reference TRBV2 and TRBJ1-2): EPEVTQTPSHQVTQMGQEVILRCVPISNHLYFYWYRQILGQKVEFLVSFYNNEISEKSEIFDDQFSVERPDGSNFTLKIRSTKLEDSAMYFCASSENTANCGYTFGSGTRLTVV.

In its sample, this clonotype was seen many times. The rearrangement joins TRBV20-1 to TRBJ1-5; no clear D gene. This CDR3 region has 15 residues. Trimming shortened V by 3 bases and J by 3 bases, and 15 bases separated the two germline ends. The germline gives CDR1 DFQATT, CDR2 SNEGSKA (reference sequence). CDR3 loop: CSARPSRGSNQPQHF. CDR3 DNA: TGCAGTGCTAGGCCCAGTCGGGGTTCCAATCAGCCCCAGCATTTT.